This T cell receptor beta chain was recorded in a study of post-analysis software for immune sequencing data. Every TCR beta cDNA library bore unique molecular identifiers. A single record per CDR3 protein comes from TCRdb applying MiXCR to the PCR reads. The table shows roughly 800,000 distinct CDR3 sequences, with about 43% occurring only once. Details on this clonotype: Its antigen is as yet unknown.

Whole-study results and caveats: The five TRBV segments detected at higher frequency in patients than in controls included TRBV5-6, TRBV5-1 and TRBV20-1. Strong co-clustering by F measure linked samples that shared a preparation batch. Patients with multiple sclerosis recorded significantly lower normalized Chao1 diversity than controls, the study found.

CDR1 and CDR2 from the germline V gene are SGHVS and FNYEAQ. The V end was cut by 5 bases, the J end by 3 bases, with 28 bases between. The CDR3 extends over 19 amino acids. This TCR was sampled from a girl aged 10-17 years with multiple sclerosis. The sequenced sample was blood. V usage is TRBV7-6 and J usage is TRBJ1-1; TRBD1 might be the D (5 bases). CDR3 in amino acids: CASSIGREGFAGLYTEAFF. CDR3 nucleotide sequence: TGTGCCAGCAGCATAGGGAGAGAGGGGTTTGCGGGACTTTACACTGAAGCTTTCTTT.